The entry that follows covers one T cell receptor beta chain sequence. This record belongs to a study of blood T cell repertoires in COVID-19. As for the study in general: Specimens from acute and convalescent COVID-19 originated in the United States, Italy and Spain. PBMCs, B-cell-depleted T cells, or T cells provided the cDNA or gDNA that made up the material.

Germline V gene sequence: CDR1 SGHVS, CDR2 FNYEAQ. Trimming shortened V by 3 bases and J by 6 bases, and 24 bases separated the two germline ends. This CDR3 region has 18 residues. Original data processing: Estimation of nucleated cell counts relied on the amplification of reference gene primers. The protocol was immunoSEQ multiplex PCR, while the TCRdb copy is restricted to in-frame clones and leaves out a portion. V, J and clone size were drawn from that table, and D and trimming were deduced from the DNA. The sample includes under 250,000 clones, 85% of them seen just once. The TCR sequence derives from a man aged 45-60 years who had recovered from COVID-19. The sample consisted of peripheral blood. This chain joins TRBV7-6 and TRBJ2-1; TRBD1 is a possible D gene (5 bases). The CDR3 loop reads CASSFISQGGFASNEQFF. The CDR3 DNA reads as TGTGCCAGCAGCTTTATTTCGCAGGGTGGATTCGCAAGCAATGAGCAGTTCTTC. Variable domain in full (rest from reference TRBV7-6 and TRBJ2-1): GAGVSQSPRYKVTKRGQDVALRCDPISGHVSLYWYRQALGQGPEFLTYFNYEAQQDKSGLPNDRFSAERPEGSISTLTIQRTEQRDSAMYRCASSFISQGGFASNEQFFGPGTRLTVL.